The source of this T cell receptor (beta chain) is a study of cytotoxic CD8 clonotypes in ibrutinib-treated CLL. At the level of the study: The sample average was 255,043 productive templates and tens of thousands of productive rearrangements.

The method was immunoSEQ multiplex PCR; TCRdb's version includes in-frame clones alone and lacks a portion of them. Of hundreds of thousands of clones listed, 70% are singletons. Germline lookup yields CDR1 MNHEY and CDR2 SMNVEV (reference sequence). This CDR3 contains 12 residues. The germline V and J ends were trimmed by 7 bases and 4 bases, with 5 bases remaining between them. This receptor was obtained from a human donor with chronic lymphocytic leukemia. The chain couples TRBV27 to TRBJ2-6; D is ambiguous. This material consisted of PBMCs, taken after 24 months of ibrutinib treatment. Here the CDR3 reads CASKAGANVLTF. As DNA, the CDR3 is TGTGCCAGCAAGGCGGGGGCCAACGTCCTGACTTTC.